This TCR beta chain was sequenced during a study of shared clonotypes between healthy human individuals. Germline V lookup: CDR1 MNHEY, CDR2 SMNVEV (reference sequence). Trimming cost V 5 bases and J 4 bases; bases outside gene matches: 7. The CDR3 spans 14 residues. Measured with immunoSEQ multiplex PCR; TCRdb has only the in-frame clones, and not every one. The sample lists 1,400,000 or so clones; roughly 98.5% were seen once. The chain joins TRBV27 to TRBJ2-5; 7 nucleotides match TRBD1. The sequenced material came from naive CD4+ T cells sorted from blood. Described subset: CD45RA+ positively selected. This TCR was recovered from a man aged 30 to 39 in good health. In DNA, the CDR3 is TGTGCCAGCAGTGCACGACAGGGTCGAGAGACCCAGTACTTC. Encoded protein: CASSARQGRETQYF.